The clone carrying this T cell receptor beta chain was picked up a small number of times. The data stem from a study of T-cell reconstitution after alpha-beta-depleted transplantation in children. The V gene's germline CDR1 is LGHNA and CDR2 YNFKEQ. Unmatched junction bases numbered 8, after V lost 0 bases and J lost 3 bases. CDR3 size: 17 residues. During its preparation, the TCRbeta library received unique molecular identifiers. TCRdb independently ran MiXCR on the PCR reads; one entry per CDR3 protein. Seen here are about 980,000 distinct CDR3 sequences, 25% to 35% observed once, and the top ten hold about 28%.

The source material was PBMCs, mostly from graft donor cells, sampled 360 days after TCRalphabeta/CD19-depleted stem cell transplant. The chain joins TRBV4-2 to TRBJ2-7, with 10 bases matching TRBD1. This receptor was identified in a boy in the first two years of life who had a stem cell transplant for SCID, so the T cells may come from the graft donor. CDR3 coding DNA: TGTGCCAGCAGCCAAGAGGCCCGGGACAGGGGATACTACGAGCAGTACTTC. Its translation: CASSQEARDRGYYEQYF.